This T cell receptor beta chain was obtained from a study of post-analysis software for immune sequencing data (dated by TCRdb to the mid-2010s). Study-wide context: The recorded disease courses included relapsing-remitting, secondary progressive and progressive-relapsing multiple sclerosis, and some patients had no subtype annotation. The patient repertoires were set against under 12 previously published healthy control repertoires from donors whose ages ranged from roughly 6 to 27 years. A subset of samples was prepared in parallel using single-end sample barcoding, then pooled and co-amplified after Illumina adapter ligation.

The protocol used for the library was PCR. The sample was run on an Illumina HiSeq 2500. To reduce PCR and sequencing biases, unique molecular identifiers were incorporated into the TCR beta cDNA libraries. Per 1 to 10 million input T cells, roughly 0.5 million cDNA molecules were obtained, such that each molecule approximated one T cell. The patient libraries were prepared and sequenced using the same protocol as the earlier healthy control dataset. Samples belonging to the same batch were prepared together, multiplexed and sequenced on a shared HiSeq lane. Concerning the study's data processing: MIGEC handled the raw barcoded reads, throwing out single-read molecular identifier groups before consensus assembly and CDR3 extraction. VDJtools was used for post-analysis of the clonotype tables, and diversity was normalized by down-sampling every dataset to the size of the smallest sample. To correct batch-related cross-sample contamination, repertoire overlap clustering matched CDR3 amino acid sequences but not nucleotide sequences. TCRdb reran the public reads through fastp at Q25 and MiXCR, keeping productive beta chains. Records with the same CDR3 protein are collapsed into one entry carrying the most frequent genes and DNA. TCRdb's processing, not the study's, gives the V and J calls here. The sample table shows 800,000 to 950,000 distinct CDR3 sequences, and around 53% are seen once. The ten largest account for around 4.5% of the sample.

A word on this clonotype: Its cognate antigen has yet to be identified. The sample holds no much larger clone one base away, and base qualities are not on file.

Beyond this particular receptor, the publication reports: Multiple sclerosis patients had significantly lower normalized Chao1 diversity than controls, a result that suggests substantial peripheral T-cell clonal expansion. The control group was slightly older than the multiple sclerosis patient group. Patients showed significantly higher frequencies than controls for roughly 5 TRBV segments, among them TRBV5-6, TRBV5-1 and TRBV20-1. Strong co-clustering of samples prepared in the same batch was shown by direct clustering with F measure, prompting a batch-effect correction.

TCR beta repertoires were profiled from peripheral blood of 10 to 15 young patients with multiple sclerosis to demonstrate the VDJtools post-analysis software. The multiple sclerosis patients were children and adolescents ranging in age from about 6 to 16 years. Trimming costs V 3 bases and J 5 bases, and their ends lie 11 bases apart. For CDR1 and CDR2, the germline V gene lists MNHEY and SVGAGI. The cysteine opens and the phenylalanine closes a CDR3 of 15 amino acids. This entry keeps only the CDR3 DNA: 45 bases, framed from base 1. Rearrangement joined TRBV6-5 to TRBJ1-6, with TRBD1 as a weak D call on 6 bases. Sequencing input: blood. The TCR comes from a girl aged 10 to 17 with multiple sclerosis. The CDR3 amino acid sequence is: CASSYIQGDNSPLHF. The DNA is as follows: TGTGCCAGCAGTTATATACAGGGTGATAATTCACCCCTCCACTTT.